This T cell receptor beta chain was observed in a study of shared clonotypes between healthy human individuals. Cells designated naive CD8 were CD45RO-negative and were positively selected for CCR7, with terminally differentiated effector memory CD45RA+ cells excluded. This CDR3 has 14 amino acids. Deletions cut 2 bases from V and 0 bases from J, with 5 bases between. The germline CDR1 and CDR2 sequences are SGHTA and FQGNSA. Data came from immunoSEQ multiplex PCR; TCRdb stores just in-frame clones and leaves some out. The table includes about 2,100,000 clones, just over 90% detected once. This sequence joins TRBV7-2 and TRBJ1-3; no firm D call. The source is a man between 18 and 35 years old in good health. Some clones in this sample may be carry-over from other donors' samples. The sample taken for sequencing was naive CD8+ T cells from PBMCs. The DNA for the CDR3 is TGTGCCAGCAGCTTAATAGTCTCTGGAAACACCATATATTTT. Translated, it gives CASSLIVSGNTIYF.